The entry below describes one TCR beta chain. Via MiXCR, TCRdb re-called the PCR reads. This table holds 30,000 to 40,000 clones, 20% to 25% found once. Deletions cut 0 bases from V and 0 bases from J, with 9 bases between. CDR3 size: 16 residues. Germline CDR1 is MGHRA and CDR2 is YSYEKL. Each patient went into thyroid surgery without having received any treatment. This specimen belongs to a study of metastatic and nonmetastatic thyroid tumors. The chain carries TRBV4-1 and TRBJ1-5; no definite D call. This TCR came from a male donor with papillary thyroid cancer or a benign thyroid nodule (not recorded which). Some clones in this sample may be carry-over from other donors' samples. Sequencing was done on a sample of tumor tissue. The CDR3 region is CASSQDRAASNQPQHF. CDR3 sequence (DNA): TGCGCCAGCAGCCAAGACCGAGCAGCTAGCAATCAGCCCCAGCATTTT.